The clone carrying this TCR beta chain was detected many times. Its antigen is as yet unknown. This record belongs to a study of beta chain features in type 1 diabetes. Findings of the study overall: VDJ junctions from type 1 diabetes patients carried fewer insertions and larger deletions.

The CDR3 is 10 amino acids. Germline CDR1 and CDR2: SQVTM and ANQGSEA. Between the trimmed V and J ends, which lost 8 bases and 4 bases, there was a span of 7 bases. Expressed TCRB transcripts were sequenced after all isolated RNA was converted to cDNA. Data came from immunoSEQ multiplex PCR; TCRdb stores just in-frame clones and leaves some out. The table has 120,000 to 150,000 clones, over 9.5% seen once; the top ten hold roughly 1.4%. This sequence originates from a man younger than 35 in good health. The genes are TRBV29-1 and TRBJ2-3; D remains unclear. The sample consisted of naive CD4+ T cells from blood. CDR3 amino acids: CSPSSDTQYF. CDR3 sequence (DNA): TGCAGCCCCAGTTCAGATACGCAGTATTTT.